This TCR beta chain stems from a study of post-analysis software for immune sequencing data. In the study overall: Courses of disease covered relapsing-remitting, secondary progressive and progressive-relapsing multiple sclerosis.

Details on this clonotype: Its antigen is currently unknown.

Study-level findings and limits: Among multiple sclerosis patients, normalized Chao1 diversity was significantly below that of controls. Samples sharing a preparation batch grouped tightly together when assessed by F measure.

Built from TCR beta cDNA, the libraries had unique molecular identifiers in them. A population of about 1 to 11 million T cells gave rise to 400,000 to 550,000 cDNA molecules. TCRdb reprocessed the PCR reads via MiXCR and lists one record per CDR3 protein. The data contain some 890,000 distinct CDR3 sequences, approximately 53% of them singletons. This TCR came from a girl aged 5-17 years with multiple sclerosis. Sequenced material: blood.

The CDR3 DNA reads as TGTGCCAGCAGTTTATCGGACAGGGGGCTTTCGCAGTTCTTC. Its protein product is CASSLSDRGLSQFF. The chain joins TRBV27 to TRBJ2-1, with 11 nucleotides matching TRBD1. J lost 12 bases, V lost 0 bases, and 4 bases had no gene match. The CDR3 loop spans 14 amino acids. Germline-derived CDR1 and CDR2 are MNHEY and SMNVEV (reference sequence).